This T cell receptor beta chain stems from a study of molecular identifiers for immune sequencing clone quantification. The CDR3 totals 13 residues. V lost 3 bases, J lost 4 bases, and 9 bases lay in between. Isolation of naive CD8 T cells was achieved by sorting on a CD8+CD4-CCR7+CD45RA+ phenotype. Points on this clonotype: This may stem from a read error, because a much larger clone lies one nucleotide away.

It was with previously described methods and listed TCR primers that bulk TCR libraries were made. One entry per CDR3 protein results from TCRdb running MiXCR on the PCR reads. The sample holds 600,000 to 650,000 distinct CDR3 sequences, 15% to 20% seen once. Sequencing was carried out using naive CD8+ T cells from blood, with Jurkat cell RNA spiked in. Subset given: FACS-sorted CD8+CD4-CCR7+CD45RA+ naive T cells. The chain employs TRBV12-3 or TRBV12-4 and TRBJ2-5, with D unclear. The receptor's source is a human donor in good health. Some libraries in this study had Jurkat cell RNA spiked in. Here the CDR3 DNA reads TGTGCCAGCAGTTTTGGGTTCCGAGAGACCCAGTACTTC. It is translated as CASSFGFRETQYF.